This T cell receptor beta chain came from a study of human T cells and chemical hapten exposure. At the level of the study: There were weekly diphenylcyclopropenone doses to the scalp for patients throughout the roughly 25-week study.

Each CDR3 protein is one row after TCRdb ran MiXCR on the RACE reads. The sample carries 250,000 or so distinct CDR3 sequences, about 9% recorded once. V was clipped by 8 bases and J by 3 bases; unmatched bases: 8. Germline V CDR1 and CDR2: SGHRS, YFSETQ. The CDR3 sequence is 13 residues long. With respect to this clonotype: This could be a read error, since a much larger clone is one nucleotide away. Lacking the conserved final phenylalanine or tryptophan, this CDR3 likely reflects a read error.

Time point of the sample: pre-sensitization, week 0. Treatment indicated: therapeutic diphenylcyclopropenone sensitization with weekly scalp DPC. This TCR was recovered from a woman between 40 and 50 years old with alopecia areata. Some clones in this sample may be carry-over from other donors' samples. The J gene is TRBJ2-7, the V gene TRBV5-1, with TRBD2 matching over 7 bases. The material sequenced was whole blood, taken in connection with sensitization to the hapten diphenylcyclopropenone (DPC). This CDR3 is CASAQERDYEQYS. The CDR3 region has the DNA TGCGCCAGTGCCCAGGAGCGGGACTACGAGCAGTACTCC.